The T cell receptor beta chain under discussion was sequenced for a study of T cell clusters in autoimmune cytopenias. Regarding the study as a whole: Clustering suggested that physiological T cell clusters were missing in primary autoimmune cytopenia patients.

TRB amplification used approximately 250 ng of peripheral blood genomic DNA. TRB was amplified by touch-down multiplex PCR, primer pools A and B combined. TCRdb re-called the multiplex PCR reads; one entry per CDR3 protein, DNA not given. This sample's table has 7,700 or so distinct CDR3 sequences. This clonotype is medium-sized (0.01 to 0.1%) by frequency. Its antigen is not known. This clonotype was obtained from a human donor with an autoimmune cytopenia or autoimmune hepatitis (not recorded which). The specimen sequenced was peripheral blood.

The CDR3 sequence is CAWSVYNGGLQETQYF. The chain links TRBV30 to TRBJ2-5; TCRdb reports TRBD1, a call that lacks DNA to check it against. This CDR3 contains 16 residues. Germline V CDR1 and CDR2: GTSNPN, SVGIG (reference sequence).